This TCR beta chain emerged from a study of blood T cell repertoires in COVID-19. About the study: The study drew acute and convalescent COVID-19 samples from the United States, Italy and Spain. T cells, B-cell-depleted T cells, or PBMCs supplied cDNA or gDNA.

Per germline, CDR1 SGHRS and CDR2 YFSETQ. The CDR3 sequence is 15 residues long. Trimming at V came to 3 bases and at J to 1 base, leaving 5 bases not matched to a gene. Sequencing was performed with immunoSEQ multiplex PCR; in TCRdb, only in-frame clones are kept and a portion is missing. The repertoire holds 130,000 or so clones, with 84% as singletons. V gene TRBV5-1 combines with J gene TRBJ1-1; 8 bases match TRBD1. The sequenced sample consisted of PBMCs or T cells enriched from blood (not recorded which). The clonotype comes from a man aged 35 to 55 with acute COVID-19. The CDR3 loop is CASSSQTGANTEAFF. CDR3 nucleotide sequence: TGCGCCAGCAGCTCGCAGACAGGGGCGAACACTGAAGCTTTCTTT.